This T cell receptor beta chain is drawn from a study of metastatic and nonmetastatic thyroid tumors. Study-level background: Across blood and tumor or nodule tissue, repertoires from malignant and benign thyroid patients were compared with one another. Whole-study findings and limits: Reports indicated that malignant thyroid tumors showed significantly higher TCR beta diversity than benign nodules did, in blood and tumor.

CDR3 length: 15 residues. V lost 0 bases and J 4 bases, leaving 12 bases between the germline ends. Germline V gives CDR1 SGHRS, CDR2 YFSETQ. Original handling: It was from CDR3 differences across clinicopathological groups that a distant-metastasis classifier for papillary thyroid cancer was built. TCRdb re-clonotyped the PCR reads through MiXCR. None of the V and J calls come from the authors' own analysis; TCRdb made them. Altogether 90,000 or so clones are present, 8.6% being singletons, with the ten largest covering 8.8%. This clone has at least ten counts. Its target is not known. Prior to thyroid surgery, none of the patients had received any treatment.

The clonotype comes from a female donor with papillary thyroid cancer or a benign thyroid nodule (not recorded which). Some clones in this sample may be carry-over from other donors' samples. What was sequenced was blood. This sequence joins TRBV5-1 and TRBJ2-3; no clear D. In DNA form, the CDR3 reads TGCGCCAGCAGCTTGGGAGACATCCTCGCAGATACGCAGTATTTT. Translating gives CASSLGDILADTQYF.